The 3 T cell receptor beta chains below all came from one sample that was sequenced in a study of shared clonotypes between healthy human individuals. Assay used: immunoSEQ multiplex PCR; TCRdb lists only in-frame clones, some missing. This sample yields 2,500,000 or so clones, of which roughly 92% are seen a single time; around 0.4% belongs to the top ten. The sequencing sample was made of naive CD4+ T cells from PBMCs. Subset specified: CD45RA+ positively selected. These receptors came from a man younger than 35 in good health. Some clones in this sample may be carry-over from other donors' samples.

The V call is TRBV6-5, the J call TRBJ2-7; TRBD1 aligns across 12 bases. Germline V gene data show CDR1 as MNHEY and CDR2 as SVGAGI. This CDR3 has 15 amino acids. After removal of 5 bases from V and 3 bases from J, the junction contained 5 bases not matched to a gene. The CDR3 reads CASSKGQGAGYEQYF. CDR3 sequence (DNA): TGTGCCAGCAGTAAGGGACAGGGGGCTGGCTACGAGCAGTACTTC.

This chain joins TRBV4-2 and TRBJ2-7; the D is unclear. The CDR3 is 15 residues long. Germline V gene sequence: CDR1 LGHNA, CDR2 YNFKEQ. V lost 4 bases to trimming and J lost 2 bases, with 15 bases between them. The CDR3 DNA reads as TGTGCCAGCAGCCTCTCCTGGACCGACCCCTACGAGCAGTACTTC. It is translated as CASSLSWTDPYEQYF.

The genes are TRBV11-3 and TRBJ2-2; D unclear. Between the trimmed V and J ends, which lost 0 bases and 8 bases, there was a span of 10 bases. Germline-derived CDR1 and CDR2 are SGHNT and YENEEA. This CDR3 comprises 14 residues. This chain's CDR3 is CASSLETFSGELFF. CDR3 in DNA: TGTGCCAGCAGCTTAGAAACTTTTTCGGGGGAGCTGTTTTTT.